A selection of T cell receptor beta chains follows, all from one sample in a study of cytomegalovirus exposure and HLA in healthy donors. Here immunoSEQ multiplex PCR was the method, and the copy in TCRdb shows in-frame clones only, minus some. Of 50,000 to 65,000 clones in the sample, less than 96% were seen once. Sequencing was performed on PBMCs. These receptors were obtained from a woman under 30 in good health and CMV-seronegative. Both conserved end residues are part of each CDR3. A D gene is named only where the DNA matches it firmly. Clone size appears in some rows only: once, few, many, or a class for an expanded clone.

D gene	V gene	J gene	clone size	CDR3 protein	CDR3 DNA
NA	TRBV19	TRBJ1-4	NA	CASSAPPGVGKLFF	TGTGCCAGTAGCGCCCCCCCGGGGGTCGGAAAACTGTTTTTT
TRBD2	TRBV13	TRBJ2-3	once	CASSPELAGPSDTQYF	TGTGCCAGCAGCCCCGAACTAGCGGGGCCCTCGGATACGCAGTATTTT
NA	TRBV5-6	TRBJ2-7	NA	CASQRAGQGGGRRYF	TGTGCCAGCCAGCGGGCCGGCCAGGGAGGGGGGCGCCGGTACTTC
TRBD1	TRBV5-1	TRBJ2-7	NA	CASSPDRDEQYF	TGCGCCAGCAGCCCGGACAGGGACGAGCAGTACTTC
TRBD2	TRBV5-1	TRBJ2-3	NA	CASSWTSGRGDTQYF	TGCGCCAGCAGCTGGACTAGCGGACGGGGAGATACGCAGTATTTT
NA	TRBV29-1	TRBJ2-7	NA	CSVGTGGGLHEQYF	TGCAGCGTTGGTACGGGTGGGGGCTTGCACGAGCAGTACTTC
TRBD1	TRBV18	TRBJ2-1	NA	CASSLGTGSSYNEQFF	TGTGCCAGCTCACTAGGGACAGGGAGCTCCTACAATGAGCAGTTCTTC
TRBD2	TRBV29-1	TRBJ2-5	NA	CSLLGGGETQYF	TGCAGCCTCCTGGGGGGAGGGGAGACCCAGTACTTC
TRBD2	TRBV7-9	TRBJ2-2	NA	CASSFLRGGPTGELFF	TGTGCCAGCAGCTTCTTGCGGGGGGGCCCCACCGGGGAGCTGTTTTTT
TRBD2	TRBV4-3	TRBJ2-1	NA	CASSPGLAGGDNEQFF	TGCGCCAGCAGCCCCGGACTAGCGGGAGGTGACAATGAGCAGTTCTTC
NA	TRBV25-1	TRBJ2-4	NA	CASSGSRGKNIQYF	TGTGCCAGCAGTGGGTCCAGGGGCAAAAACATTCAGTACTTC
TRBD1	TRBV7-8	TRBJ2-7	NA	CASSPGTVSHEQYF	TGTGCCAGCAGCCCCGGGACAGTCTCCCACGAGCAGTACTTC
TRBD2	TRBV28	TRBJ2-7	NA	CASRTSGSRAGVYEQYF	TGTGCCAGCAGAACTAGCGGGAGTCGGGCGGGGGTCTACGAGCAGTACTTC
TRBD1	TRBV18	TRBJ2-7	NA	CASSPGTGPYEQYF	TGTGCCAGCTCACCTGGGACAGGGCCCTACGAGCAGTACTTC
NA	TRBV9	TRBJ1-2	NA	CASSGWRELWGYTF	TGTGCCAGCAGCGGTTGGCGAGAACTATGGGGCTACACCTTC
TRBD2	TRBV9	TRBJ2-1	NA	CASSVRLAGVGEQFF	TGTGCCAGCAGCGTCAGACTAGCGGGAGTGGGTGAGCAGTTCTTC
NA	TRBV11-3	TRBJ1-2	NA	CASSLAGGDGYTF	TGTGCCAGCAGCTTAGCAGGCGGGGATGGCTACACCTTC
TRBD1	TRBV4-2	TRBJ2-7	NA	CASSQAPGQGAVRQYF	TGTGCCAGCAGCCAAGCTCCGGGACAGGGTGCGGTCAGGCAGTACTTC
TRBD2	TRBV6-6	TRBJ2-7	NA	CASTPLAGLLGEQYF	TGTGCCAGCACCCCCCTAGCGGGACTCCTGGGCGAGCAGTACTTC
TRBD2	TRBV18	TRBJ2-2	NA	CASSPGTSGNTGELFF	TGTGCCAGCTCACCTGGGACTAGCGGGAACACCGGGGAGCTGTTTTTT
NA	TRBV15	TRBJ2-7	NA	CATSPGGEQYF	TGTGCCACCAGCCCAGGCGGGGAGCAGTACTTC
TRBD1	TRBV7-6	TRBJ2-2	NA	CGSSPGGNTGELFF	TGTGGCAGCAGCCCAGGGGGCAACACCGGGGAGCTGTTTTTT
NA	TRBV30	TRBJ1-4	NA	CAWRRGVSQVGGPNEKLFF	TGTGCCTGGAGAAGAGGGGTCTCCCAGGTTGGAGGGCCTAATGAAAAACTGTTTTTT
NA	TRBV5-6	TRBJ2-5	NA	CASSLVGLPDF	TGTGCCAGCAGCTTGGTTGGACTCCCCGACTTC
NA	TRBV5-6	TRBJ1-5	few	CASSGGGPNSNQPQHF	TGTGCCAGCAGCGGGGGGGGACCCAATAGCAATCAGCCCCAGCATTTT
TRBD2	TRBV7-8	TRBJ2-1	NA	CASRQGTSLGNEQFF	TGTGCCAGCAGACAAGGGACTAGTTTGGGTAATGAGCAGTTCTTC
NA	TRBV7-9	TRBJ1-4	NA	CASSLGVGGAEKLFF	TGTGCCAGCAGCTTAGGGGTGGGAGGGGCTGAAAAACTGTTTTTT
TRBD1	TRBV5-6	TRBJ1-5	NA	CASSLGDRRFNQPQHF	TGTGCCAGCAGCTTGGGGGACAGGAGATTCAATCAGCCCCAGCATTTT
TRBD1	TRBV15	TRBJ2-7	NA	CATNPGQGFHEQYF	TGTGCCACCAACCCGGGACAGGGTTTCCACGAGCAGTACTTC
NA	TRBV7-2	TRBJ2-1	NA	CASSDGTRQFF	TGTGCCAGCAGCGACGGGACTCGGCAGTTCTTC
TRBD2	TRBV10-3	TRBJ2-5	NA	CAIRGTSGQETQYF	TGTGCCATCAGGGGGACTAGCGGCCAAGAGACCCAGTACTTC
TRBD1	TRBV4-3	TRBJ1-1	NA	CASSQDPTGTGGPNTEAFF	TGCGCCAGCAGCCAAGACCCCACCGGGACAGGGGGCCCCAACACTGAAGCTTTCTTT
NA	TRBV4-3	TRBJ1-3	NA	CASSQDPGSPEGGNTIYF	TGCGCCAGCAGCCAAGATCCGGGCAGCCCGGAGGGTGGAAACACCATATATTTT
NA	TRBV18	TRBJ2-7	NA	CASSPAAALAYEQYF	TGTGCCAGCTCACCCGCGGCAGCGCTTGCCTACGAGCAGTACTTC
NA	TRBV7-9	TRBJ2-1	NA	CASSPRYNEQFF	TGTGCCAGCAGCCCCCGGTACAATGAGCAGTTCTTC
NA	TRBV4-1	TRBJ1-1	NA	CASSQGGVGMNTEAFF	TGCGCCAGCAGCCAAGGGGGGGTTGGAATGAACACTGAAGCTTTCTTT
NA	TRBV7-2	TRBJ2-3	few	CAERKTSTDTQYF	TGTGCCGAGCGAAAGACTAGCACAGATACGCAGTATTTT
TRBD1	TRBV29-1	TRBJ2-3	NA	CSAGGQGGTDTQYF	TGCAGCGCCGGGGGACAGGGAGGCACAGATACGCAGTATTTT
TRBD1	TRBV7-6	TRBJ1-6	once	CGSSLGRGRGSPLHF	TGTGGCAGCAGCTTAGGTAGGGGGCGGGGTTCACCCCTCCACTTT
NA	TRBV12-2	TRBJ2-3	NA	CASRQVAARGVQYF	TGTGCAAGTCGCCAGGTTGCAGCCCGGGGGGTGCAGTATTTT
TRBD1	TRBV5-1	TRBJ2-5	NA	CASSLAEGQNQETQYF	TGCGCCAGCAGCTTGGCCGAGGGACAGAACCAAGAGACCCAGTACTTC
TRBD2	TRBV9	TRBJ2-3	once	CASSANPGGGGDTQYF	TGTGCCAGCAGCGCTAACCCAGGCGGGGGGGGAGATACGCAGTATTTT
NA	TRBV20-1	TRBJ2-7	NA	CSASYEQYF	TGCAGTGCCTCGTACGAGCAGTACTTC
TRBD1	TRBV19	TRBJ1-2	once	CASSIGTGLNYGYTF	TGTGCCAGTAGTATAGGGACAGGGTTGAACTATGGCTACACCTTC
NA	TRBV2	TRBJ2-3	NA	CASSEFGLLDTQYF	TGTGCCAGCAGTGAGTTTGGGCTCTTAGATACGCAGTATTTT